The 17 T cell receptor beta chains listed next were all sequenced from one sample in a study of cytomegalovirus exposure and HLA in healthy donors (dated by TCRdb to the late 2010s). Library preparation was by the immunoSEQ multiplex PCR assay. A mixture of 60 forward primers for TCR Vbeta segments and 13 reverse primers for TCR Jbeta segments was used in the multiplex PCR. The immuneACCESS repertoire file appears here via TCRdb, limited to in-frame rearrangements. These files lack a portion of the clones; in checked studies, under half of the deficit traces to unresolved V genes, and the cause of the others is not known. Counted in this sample were more than 150,000 clones; about 90% of them appeared once. Together, the top ten hold around 0.21% of the sample. Sequencing was done on a sample of PBMCs. All receptors come from a girl less than two years old in good health and CMV-seronegative.

The chain combines TRBV9 with TRBJ2-3; D is possibly TRBD2 (5 bases). V was shortened by 2 bases and J by 0 bases, with 10 bases between the two germline ends. The germline CDR1 and CDR2 sequences are SGDLS and YYNGEE. CDR3 length: 15 residues. The CDR3 DNA sequence: TGTGCCAGCAGCGTTTCCGGGATTAGCACAGATACGCAGTATTTT. It yields the protein CASSVSGISTDTQYF.

The J gene is TRBJ2-1, the V gene TRBV6-6; TRBD2 matches 8 bases. The trim removed 8 bases at V and 3 bases at J, leaving 9 bases unmatched. The CDR3 contains 15 residues. Germline V lookup: CDR1 MNHNY, CDR2 SVGAGI (reference sequence). This CDR3 reads CASVKGSGSYNEQFF. CDR3 nucleotide sequence: TGTGCCAGCGTTAAAGGGAGCGGGAGCTACAATGAGCAGTTCTTC.

V and J are TRBV7-9 and TRBJ2-5; 10 positions agree with TRBD2. V dropped 6 bases and J dropped 5; count of bases not matched to a gene: 9. CDR1 and CDR2 (germline): SEHNR, FQNEAQ (reference sequence). This CDR3 has 15 amino acids. The CDR3 protein is CASRGLAATEETQYF. The CDR3, as DNA: TGTGCCAGCAGAGGACTAGCGGCTACGGAGGAGACCCAGTACTTC.

This clone appeared a few times. V usage is TRBV9 and J usage is TRBJ2-3; no clear D. Trimming took off 1 base at V and 2 bases at J, with 8 bases between the two ends. The CDR3 is 14 residues long. Germline V gene data show CDR1 as SGDLS and CDR2 as YYNGEE. DNA for the CDR3: TGTGCCAGCAGCGTAAAACCGGTCACAGATACGCAGTATTTT. Residues: CASSVKPVTDTQYF.

This clone occurred a few times. This rearrangement joins TRBV11-1 to TRBJ1-2, with D maybe TRBD1 (5 bases). This CDR3 is 13 amino acids long. V lost 3 bases, J lost 8 bases, and 13 bases lay in between. CDR1 and CDR2 (germline): SGHAT, FQDESV (reference sequence). CDR3 residues: CASSLTGGWGYTF. For the CDR3, the DNA is TGTGCCAGCAGCTTGACGGGGGGATGGGGCTACACCTTC.

V is TRBV7-2 and J is TRBJ2-6, with D hard to call. The CDR3 length is 14 residues. Germline V gives CDR1 SGHTA, CDR2 FQGNSA. V gave up 4 bases and J gave up 4 bases, with 8 bases separating them. In DNA form, the CDR3 reads TGTGCCAGCAGCTCCCGAAGCGGGGCCAACGTCCTGACTTTC. Translation: CASSSRSGANVLTF.

This clone came up once. The chain joins TRBV5-4 to TRBJ1-1; D is unclear. There are 15 residues in the CDR3. Trimming shortened V by 4 bases and J by 1 base, and 14 bases separated the two germline ends. The germline V gene encodes CDR1 SGHNT and CDR2 YYREEE (reference sequence). The CDR3, as DNA: TGTGCCAGCAGCCCTTTCCTTGGCTCGAACACTGAAGCTTTCTTT. It is translated as CASSPFLGSNTEAFF. The full variable domain, its missing parts supplied by reference TRBV5-4 and TRBJ1-1, is ETGVTQSPTHLIKTRGQQVTLRCSSQSGHNTVSWYQQALGQGPQFIFQYYREEENGRGNFPPRFSGLQFPNYSSELNVNALELDDSALYLCASSPFLGSNTEAFFGQGTRLTVV.

The chain has TRBV19 and TRBJ2-6; D is perhaps TRBD1 (5 bases). The length of the CDR3 is 16 residues. V shed 5 bases and J shed 0 bases, with 11 bases lying between them. Germline CDR1 reads LNHDA; CDR2 reads SQIVND (reference sequence). In DNA, the CDR3 is TGTGCCAGTAGTGTCAGGGCCCACTCTGGGGCCAACGTCCTGACTTTC. This encodes CASSVRAHSGANVLTF.

The J gene is TRBJ1-1, the V gene TRBV7-9, with 7 positions matching TRBD1. The CDR3 has 18 amino acids. J gave up 0 bases and V 1 base, and 11 bases lay outside the gene matches. Germline CDR1 SEHNR, CDR2 FQNEAQ (reference sequence). The CDR3 loop reads CASSLVAMTGTMNTEAFF. The CDR3, as DNA: TGTGCCAGCAGCTTAGTAGCGATGACAGGGACGATGAACACTGAAGCTTTCTTT.

The chain combines TRBV2 with TRBJ1-4; D gene unclear. The germline V gene encodes CDR1 SNHLY and CDR2 FYNNEI. CDR3 length equals 17 residues. Deletions cut 7 bases from V and 5 bases from J, with 23 bases between. The CDR3 nucleotides read TGTGCCAGCACGTGGGCTTCGGGAGAGCAGCGGAATGAAAAACTGTTTTTT. Protein: CASTWASGEQRNEKLFF.

This chain links TRBV5-5 with TRBJ2-7; possible D gene TRBD2, 6 bases. This CDR3 contains 14 residues. Trimming took 5 bases from V and 3 from J, leaving 15 bases between them. Germline V gene sequence: CDR1 SGHKS, CDR2 YYEKEE (reference sequence). Written as DNA, the CDR3 is TGTGCCAGCAGAGTAGGAGGGCCTGTCTACGAGCAGTACTTC. Encoded protein: CASRVGGPVYEQYF.

V and J are TRBV5-1 and TRBJ2-5, with 8 positions matching TRBD1. The J call is in doubt because the DNA end fits TRBJ2-7 better. The CDR3 runs to 14 residues. In germline, CDR1 is SGHRS, CDR2 YFSETQ. CDR3: CASSRTGSLDEQYF. The CDR3 DNA sequence: TGCGCCAGCAGCCGGACAGGGTCTCTAGACGAGCAGTACTTC.

The rearrangement joins TRBV27 to TRBJ2-1; 13 nucleotides align to TRBD2. The V gene's germline CDR1 is MNHEY and CDR2 SMNVEV (reference sequence). Trimming cost V 7 bases and J 5 bases; bases outside gene matches: 5. The CDR3 is 15 amino acids. The CDR3 DNA sequence: TGTGCCAGCATTCCGGGGACTAGCGGGGACAATGAGCAGTTCTTC. This codes for CASIPGTSGDNEQFF.

Only one count was recorded for this clone. The V gene is TRBV11-2, the J gene TRBJ1-2, with D tentatively TRBD1 (6 bases). Per germline, CDR1 SGHAT and CDR2 FQNNGV. Between the trimmed V and J ends, which lost 2 bases and 4 bases, there was a span of 20 bases. The CDR3 consists of 17 residues. The CDR3 coding sequence is TGTGCCAGCAGCTTACTGAGTATGGGGGCCTCTACCTATGGCTACACCTTC. It codes for CASSLLSMGASTYGYTF.

The rearrangement links TRBV10-2 to TRBJ1-4, with 7 positions matching TRBD1. The germline V gene has CDR1 WSHSY and CDR2 SAAADI. V lost 8 bases and J lost 0; bases outside the gene matches: 3. The CDR3 totals 14 residues. The CDR3 here is CASRQGSTNEKLFF. DNA for the CDR3: TGCGCCAGCCGACAGGGCTCAACTAATGAAAAACTGTTTTTT.

The V and J genes are TRBV7-9 and TRBJ2-3; possible D gene TRBD2, 6 bases. The germline V gene encodes CDR1 SEHNR and CDR2 FQNEAQ (reference sequence). Between the trimmed V and J ends, which lost 2 bases and 2 bases, there was a span of 11 bases. The CDR3 extends over 15 amino acids. The CDR3 is CASSLWASATDTQYF. The CDR3 DNA reads as TGTGCCAGCAGCTTATGGGCTAGCGCCACAGATACGCAGTATTTT.

The V call is TRBV6-1, the J call TRBJ2-1; no clear D gene. In germline, CDR1 is MNHNS, CDR2 SASEGT. The CDR3 totals 18 residues. V shed 4 bases and J shed 3 bases, with 22 bases lying between them. CDR3 amino acids: CASSGPGSPSPFYNEQFF. The DNA for the CDR3 is TGTGCCAGCAGTGGTCCAGGATCCCCGTCACCATTCTACAATGAGCAGTTCTTC.